This T cell receptor (beta chain) was observed in a study of T cell repertoires in aging, cancer and after chemotherapy. Background on the study: Patients with chronic lymphocytic leukemia were sampled before and after fludarabine- or bendamustine-based chemotherapy.

General study results and limits: No conclusions about immunological memory after chemotherapy can be drawn from the repertoire data.

Rearranged V-D-J TRB sequences were amplified with a mixed TRB-A/B primer pool. Each CDR3 protein gets one entry after TCRdb re-called the multiplex PCR reads with MiXCR. This table holds roughly 2,800 distinct CDR3 sequences, 45% to 50% found once. Germline V gene data show CDR1 as SGHTA and CDR2 as FQGNSA. The CDR3 sequence is 17 residues long. Trimming removed 2 bases from V and 2 bases from J; junction bases left unmatched: 4. This clonotype was seen once. The antigen is unknown. TCR beta rearrangements were amplified from peripheral blood genomic DNA. Source material: blood. The chain carries TRBV7-2 and TRBJ2-2; 11 positions match TRBD2. The receptor comes from a human donor with a blood cancer. This CDR3 is CASSLLAGGRNTGELFF. The CDR3 DNA sequence: TGTGCCAGCAGCTTACTAGCGGGGGGCCGAAACACCGGGGAGCTGTTTTTT.